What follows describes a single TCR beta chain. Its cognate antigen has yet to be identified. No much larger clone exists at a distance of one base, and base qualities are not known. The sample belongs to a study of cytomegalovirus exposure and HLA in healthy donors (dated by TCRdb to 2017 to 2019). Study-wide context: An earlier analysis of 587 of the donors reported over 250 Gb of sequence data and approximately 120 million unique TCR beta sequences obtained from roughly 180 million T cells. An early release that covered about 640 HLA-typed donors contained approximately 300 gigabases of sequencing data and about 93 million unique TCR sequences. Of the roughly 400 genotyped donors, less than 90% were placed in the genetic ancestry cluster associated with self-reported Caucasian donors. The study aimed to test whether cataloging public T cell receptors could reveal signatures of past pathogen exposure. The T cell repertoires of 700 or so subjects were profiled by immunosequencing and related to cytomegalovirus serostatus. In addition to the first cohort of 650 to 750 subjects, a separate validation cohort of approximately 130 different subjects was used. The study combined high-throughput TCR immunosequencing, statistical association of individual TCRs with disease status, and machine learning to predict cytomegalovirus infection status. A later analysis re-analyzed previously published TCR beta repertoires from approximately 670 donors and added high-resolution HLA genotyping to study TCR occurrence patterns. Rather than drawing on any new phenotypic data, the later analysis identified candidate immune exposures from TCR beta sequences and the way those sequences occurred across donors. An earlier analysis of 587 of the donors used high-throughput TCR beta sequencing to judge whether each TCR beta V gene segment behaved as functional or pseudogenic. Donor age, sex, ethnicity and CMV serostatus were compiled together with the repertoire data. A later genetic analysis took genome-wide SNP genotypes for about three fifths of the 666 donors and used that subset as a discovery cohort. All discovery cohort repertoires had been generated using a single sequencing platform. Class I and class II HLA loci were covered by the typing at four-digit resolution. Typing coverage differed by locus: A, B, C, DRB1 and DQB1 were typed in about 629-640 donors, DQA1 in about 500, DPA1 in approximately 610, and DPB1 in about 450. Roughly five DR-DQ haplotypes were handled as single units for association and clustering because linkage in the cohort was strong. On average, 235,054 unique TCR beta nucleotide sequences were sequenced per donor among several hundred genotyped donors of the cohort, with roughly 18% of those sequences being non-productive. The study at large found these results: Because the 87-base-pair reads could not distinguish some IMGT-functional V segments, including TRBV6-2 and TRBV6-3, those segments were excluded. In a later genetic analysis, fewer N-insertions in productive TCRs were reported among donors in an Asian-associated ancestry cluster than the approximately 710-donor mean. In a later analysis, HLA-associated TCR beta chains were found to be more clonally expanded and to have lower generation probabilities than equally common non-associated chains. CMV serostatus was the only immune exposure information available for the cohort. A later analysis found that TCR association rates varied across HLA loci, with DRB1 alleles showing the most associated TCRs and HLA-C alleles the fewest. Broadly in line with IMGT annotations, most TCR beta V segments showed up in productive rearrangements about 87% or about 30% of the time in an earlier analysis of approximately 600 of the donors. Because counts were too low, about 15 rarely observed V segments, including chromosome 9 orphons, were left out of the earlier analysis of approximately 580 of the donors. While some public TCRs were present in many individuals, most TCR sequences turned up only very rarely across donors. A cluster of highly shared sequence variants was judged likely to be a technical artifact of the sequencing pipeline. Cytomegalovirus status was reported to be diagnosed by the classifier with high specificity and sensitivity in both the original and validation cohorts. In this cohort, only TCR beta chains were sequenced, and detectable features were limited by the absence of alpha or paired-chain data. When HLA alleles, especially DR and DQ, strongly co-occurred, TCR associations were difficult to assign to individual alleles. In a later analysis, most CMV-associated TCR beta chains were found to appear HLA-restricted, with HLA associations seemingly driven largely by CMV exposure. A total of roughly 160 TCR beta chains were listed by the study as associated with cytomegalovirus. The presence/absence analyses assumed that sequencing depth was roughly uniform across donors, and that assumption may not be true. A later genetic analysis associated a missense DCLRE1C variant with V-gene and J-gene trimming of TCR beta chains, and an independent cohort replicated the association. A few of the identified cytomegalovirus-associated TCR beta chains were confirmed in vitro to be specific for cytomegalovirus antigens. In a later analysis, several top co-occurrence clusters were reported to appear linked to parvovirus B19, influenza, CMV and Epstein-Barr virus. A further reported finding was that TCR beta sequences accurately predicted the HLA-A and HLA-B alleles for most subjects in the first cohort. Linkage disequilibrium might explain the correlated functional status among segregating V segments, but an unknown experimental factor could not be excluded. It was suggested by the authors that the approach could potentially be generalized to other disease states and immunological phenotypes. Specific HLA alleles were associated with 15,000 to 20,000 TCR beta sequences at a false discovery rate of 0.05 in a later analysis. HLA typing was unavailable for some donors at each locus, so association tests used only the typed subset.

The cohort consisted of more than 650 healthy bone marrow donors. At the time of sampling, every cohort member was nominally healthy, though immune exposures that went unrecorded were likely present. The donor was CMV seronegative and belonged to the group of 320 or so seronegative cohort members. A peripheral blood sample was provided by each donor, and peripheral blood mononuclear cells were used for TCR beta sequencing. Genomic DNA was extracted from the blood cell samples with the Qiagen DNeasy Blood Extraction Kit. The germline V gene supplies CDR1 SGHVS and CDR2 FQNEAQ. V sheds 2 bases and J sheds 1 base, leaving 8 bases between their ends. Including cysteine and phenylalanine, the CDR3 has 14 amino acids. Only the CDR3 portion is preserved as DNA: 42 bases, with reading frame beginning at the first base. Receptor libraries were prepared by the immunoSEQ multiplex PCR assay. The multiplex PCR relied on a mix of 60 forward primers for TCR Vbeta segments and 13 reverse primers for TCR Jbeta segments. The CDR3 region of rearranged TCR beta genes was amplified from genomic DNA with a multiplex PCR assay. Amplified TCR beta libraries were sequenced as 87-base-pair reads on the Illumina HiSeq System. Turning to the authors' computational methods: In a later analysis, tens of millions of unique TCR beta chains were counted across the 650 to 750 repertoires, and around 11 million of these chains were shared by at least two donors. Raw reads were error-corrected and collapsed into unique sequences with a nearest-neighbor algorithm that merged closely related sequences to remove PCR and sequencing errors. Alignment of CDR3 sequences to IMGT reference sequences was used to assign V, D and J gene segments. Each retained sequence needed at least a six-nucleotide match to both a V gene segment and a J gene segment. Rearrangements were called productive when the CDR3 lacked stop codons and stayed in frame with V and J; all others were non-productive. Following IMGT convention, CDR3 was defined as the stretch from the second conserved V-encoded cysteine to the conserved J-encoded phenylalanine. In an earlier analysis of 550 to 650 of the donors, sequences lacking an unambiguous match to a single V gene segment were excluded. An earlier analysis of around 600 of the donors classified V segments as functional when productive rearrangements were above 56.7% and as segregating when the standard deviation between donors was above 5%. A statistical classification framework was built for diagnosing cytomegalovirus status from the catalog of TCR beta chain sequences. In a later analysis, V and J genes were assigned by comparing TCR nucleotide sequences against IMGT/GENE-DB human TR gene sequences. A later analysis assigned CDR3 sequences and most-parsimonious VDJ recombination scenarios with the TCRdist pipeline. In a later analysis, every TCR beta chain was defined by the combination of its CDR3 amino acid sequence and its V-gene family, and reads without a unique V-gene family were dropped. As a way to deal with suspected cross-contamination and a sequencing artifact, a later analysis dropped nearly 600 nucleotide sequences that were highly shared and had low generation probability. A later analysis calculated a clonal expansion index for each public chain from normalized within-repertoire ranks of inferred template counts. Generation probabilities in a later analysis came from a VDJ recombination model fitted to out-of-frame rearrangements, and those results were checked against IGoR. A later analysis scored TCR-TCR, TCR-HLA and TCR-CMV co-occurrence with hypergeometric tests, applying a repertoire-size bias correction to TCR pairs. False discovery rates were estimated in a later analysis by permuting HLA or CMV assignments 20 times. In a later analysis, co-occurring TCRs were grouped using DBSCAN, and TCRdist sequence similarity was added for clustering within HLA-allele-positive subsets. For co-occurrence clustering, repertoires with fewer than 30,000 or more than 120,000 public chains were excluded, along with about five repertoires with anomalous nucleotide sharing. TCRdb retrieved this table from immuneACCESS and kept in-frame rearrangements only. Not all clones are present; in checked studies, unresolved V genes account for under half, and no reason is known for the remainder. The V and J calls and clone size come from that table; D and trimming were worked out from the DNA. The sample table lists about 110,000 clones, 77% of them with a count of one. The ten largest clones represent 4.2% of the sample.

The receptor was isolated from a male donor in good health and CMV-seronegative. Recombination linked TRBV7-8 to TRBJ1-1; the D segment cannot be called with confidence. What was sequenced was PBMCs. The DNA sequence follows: TGTGCCAGCAGCTTACCAGGCCGGAACACTGAAGCTTTCTTT. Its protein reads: CASSLPGRNTEAFF.